The rows below give T cell receptor beta chains drawn from one sample of a study of CD4 T cell repertoires in COVID-19. This table comes from immunoSEQ multiplex PCR, and its TCRdb copy is limited to in-frame clones, with some not included. The sample lists approximately 24,000 clones; nearly 95% were seen once. The specimen was circulating follicular helper CD4+ T cells (cTfh) from blood, collected before the COVID-19 pandemic. Source of these receptors: a human donor who had COVID-19. CDR3s include the opening cysteine and the closing phenylalanine or tryptophan. The order of the fields is V gene, CDR3 length, J gene, clone size, D gene, CDR3 protein, CDR3 DNA. A D gene is named only where the DNA matches it firmly. Rows may omit the clone size; those that give it use once, few, many or a size class.

v_gene: TRBV28; len: 14; j_gene: TRBJ2-1; abundance: .; d_gene: TRBD1; CDR3aa: CASRTGYLIDEQFF; CDR3nt: TGTGCCAGCAGGACAGGGTACCTTATAGATGAGCAGTTCTTC
v_gene: TRBV18; len: 15; j_gene: TRBJ1-1; abundance: .; d_gene: .; CDR3aa: CASSLGRGLNTEAFF; CDR3nt: TGTGCCAGCTCTTTAGGCAGAGGTTTGAACACTGAAGCTTTCTTT
v_gene: TRBV30; len: 11; j_gene: TRBJ1-1; abundance: .; d_gene: .; CDR3aa: CAWFPGTEAFF; CDR3nt: TGTGCCTGGTTTCCGGGTACTGAAGCTTTCTTT
v_gene: TRBV2; len: 12; j_gene: TRBJ1-2; abundance: .; d_gene: .; CDR3aa: CASSPDGYGYTF; CDR3nt: TGTGCCAGCAGTCCTGACGGGTATGGCTACACCTTC
v_gene: TRBV28; len: 16; j_gene: TRBJ2-7; abundance: .; d_gene: TRBD1; CDR3aa: CASSNTDRGRFYEQYF; CDR3nt: TGTGCCAGCAGTAACACGGACAGGGGGCGCTTCTACGAGCAGTACTTC
v_gene: TRBV4-2; len: 16; j_gene: TRBJ2-2; abundance: .; d_gene: TRBD1; CDR3aa: CASSQGGQGYIGELFF; CDR3nt: TGTGCCAGCAGCCAAGGGGGACAGGGGTATATCGGGGAGCTGTTTTTT
v_gene: TRBV10-1; len: 13; j_gene: TRBJ1-2; abundance: .; d_gene: .; CDR3aa: CASSESSRGGYTF; CDR3nt: TGCGCCAGCAGTGAGTCGTCCCGGGGTGGCTACACCTTC
v_gene: TRBV18; len: 15; j_gene: TRBJ2-1; abundance: .; d_gene: .; CDR3aa: CASSQDSSSYNEQFF; CDR3nt: TGTGCCAGCTCACAAGACTCGAGCTCCTACAATGAGCAGTTCTTC
v_gene: TRBV2; len: 14; j_gene: TRBJ2-5; abundance: .; d_gene: .; CDR3aa: CASKVELDQETQYF; CDR3nt: TGTGCCAGCAAAGTGGAGCTAGACCAAGAGACCCAGTACTTC
v_gene: TRBV6-5; len: 12; j_gene: TRBJ1-2; abundance: .; d_gene: .; CDR3aa: CATQGGADGYTF; CDR3nt: TGTGCCACGCAGGGAGGGGCGGATGGCTACACCTTC
v_gene: TRBV6-5; len: 12; j_gene: TRBJ1-2; abundance: .; d_gene: TRBD1; CDR3aa: CASSQGAQGYTF; CDR3nt: TGTGCCAGCAGTCAGGGGGCGCAGGGCTACACCTTC
v_gene: TRBV7-2; len: 14; j_gene: TRBJ2-5; abundance: once; d_gene: .; CDR3aa: CASSSTRGGETQYF; CDR3nt: TGTGCCAGCAGCTCCACCAGGGGTGGAGAGACCCAGTACTTC
v_gene: TRBV11-2; len: 15; j_gene: TRBJ2-5; abundance: .; d_gene: .; CDR3aa: CASSRVTPSQETQYF; CDR3nt: TGTGCCAGCAGCCGCGTGACACCGTCCCAAGAGACCCAGTACTTC
v_gene: TRBV9; len: 14; j_gene: TRBJ1-5; abundance: .; d_gene: .; CDR3aa: CASNRRGGNQPQHF; CDR3nt: TGTGCCAGCAATAGGCGGGGTGGCAATCAGCCCCAGCATTTT
v_gene: TRBV6-6; len: 16; j_gene: TRBJ1-2; abundance: .; d_gene: TRBD1; CDR3aa: CASTGTGGYEIYGYTF; CDR3nt: TGTGCCAGCACAGGGACAGGGGGCTATGAGATCTATGGCTACACCTTC
v_gene: TRBV5-1; len: 14; j_gene: TRBJ2-2; abundance: once; d_gene: TRBD1; CDR3aa: CASSTGERTGELFF; CDR3nt: TGCGCCAGCAGCACAGGGGAGAGGACCGGGGAGCTGTTTTTT
v_gene: TRBV6-1; len: 15; j_gene: TRBJ2-1; abundance: .; d_gene: TRBD2; CDR3aa: CASSLLAGDYNEQFF; CDR3nt: TGTGCCAGCAGCCTACTAGCGGGGGACTACAATGAGCAGTTCTTC
v_gene: TRBV28; len: 13; j_gene: TRBJ1-2; abundance: .; d_gene: .; CDR3aa: CASKRGERNGYTF; CDR3nt: TGTGCCAGCAAACGCGGAGAGAGGAATGGCTACACCTTC
v_gene: TRBV28; len: 16; j_gene: TRBJ1-5; abundance: .; d_gene: .; CDR3aa: CASSSPRRGWDQPQHF; CDR3nt: TGTGCCAGCAGTTCCCCCCGTCGAGGGTGGGATCAGCCCCAGCATTTT
v_gene: TRBV7-2; len: 15; j_gene: TRBJ1-5; abundance: .; d_gene: .; CDR3aa: CASSLAYGSNQPQHF; CDR3nt: TGTGCCAGCAGCTTAGCATACGGTAGCAATCAGCCCCAGCATTTT
v_gene: TRBV15; len: 15; j_gene: TRBJ2-5; abundance: .; d_gene: .; CDR3aa: CATSRDLGYQETQYF; CDR3nt: TGTGCCACCAGCAGAGATCTGGGCTACCAAGAGACCCAGTACTTC
v_gene: TRBV5-1; len: 18; j_gene: TRBJ2-2; abundance: .; d_gene: TRBD2; CDR3aa: CASSQTSGRVGNTGELFF; CDR3nt: TGCGCCAGCAGCCAAACTAGCGGGAGGGTCGGGAACACCGGGGAGCTGTTTTTT
v_gene: TRBV9; len: 14; j_gene: TRBJ2-1; abundance: .; d_gene: TRBD2; CDR3aa: CASSVVGGDNEQFF; CDR3nt: TGTGCCAGCAGCGTAGTCGGGGGGGACAATGAGCAGTTCTTC
v_gene: TRBV6-4; len: 14; j_gene: TRBJ1-1; abundance: .; d_gene: TRBD1; CDR3aa: CASRRDRQNTEAFF; CDR3nt: TGTGCCAGCAGAAGGGACAGACAGAACACTGAAGCTTTCTTT
v_gene: TRBV6-1; len: 15; j_gene: TRBJ2-7; abundance: .; d_gene: TRBD2; CDR3aa: CASNSGTSGRYEQYF; CDR3nt: TGTGCCAGCAATTCAGGAACTAGCGGGAGATACGAGCAGTACTTC
v_gene: TRBV5-6; len: 15; j_gene: TRBJ2-5; abundance: .; d_gene: TRBD1; CDR3aa: CASSSLQGRQETQYF; CDR3nt: TGTGCCAGCAGCTCCCTACAGGGGCGCCAAGAGACCCAGTACTTC
v_gene: TRBV2; len: 15; j_gene: TRBJ1-6; abundance: .; d_gene: TRBD1; CDR3aa: CASSEGTGRNSPLHF; CDR3nt: TGTGCCAGCAGTGAAGGGACAGGTCGTAATTCACCCCTCCACTTT
v_gene: TRBV20-1; len: 11; j_gene: TRBJ2-7; abundance: once; d_gene: .; CDR3aa: CSAEQQYEQYF; CDR3nt: TGCAGTGCTGAACAGCAATACGAGCAGTACTTC
v_gene: TRBV6-6; len: 14; j_gene: TRBJ1-6; abundance: .; d_gene: .; CDR3aa: CASSYSGSRSPLHF; CDR3nt: TGTGCCAGCAGTTACTCAGGGAGTCGGTCGCCCCTCCACTTT
v_gene: TRBV11-1; len: 14; j_gene: TRBJ1-1; abundance: .; d_gene: .; CDR3aa: CASSLGWQNTEAFF; CDR3nt: TGTGCCAGCAGCTTAGGATGGCAGAACACTGAAGCTTTCTTT
v_gene: TRBV7-9; len: 14; j_gene: TRBJ2-1; abundance: .; d_gene: TRBD1; CDR3aa: CASSLGQGGREQFF; CDR3nt: TGTGCCAGCAGCCTCGGACAGGGCGGTCGTGAGCAGTTCTTC
v_gene: TRBV5-1; len: 13; j_gene: TRBJ2-7; abundance: .; d_gene: TRBD1; CDR3aa: CASHQDRTYEQYF; CDR3nt: TGCGCCAGCCACCAGGACAGGACATACGAGCAGTACTTC
v_gene: TRBV2; len: 15; j_gene: TRBJ2-5; abundance: .; d_gene: TRBD2; CDR3aa: CASSRLDSGEETQYF; CDR3nt: TGTGCCAGCAGCCGCCTAGATAGCGGGGAAGAGACCCAGTACTTC
v_gene: TRBV5-6; len: 16; j_gene: TRBJ2-3; abundance: .; d_gene: .; CDR3aa: CASSFLGGVNTDTQYF; CDR3nt: TGTGCCAGCAGCTTTTTAGGCGGCGTGAACACAGATACGCAGTATTTT
v_gene: TRBV6-6; len: 13; j_gene: TRBJ2-7; abundance: .; d_gene: TRBD1; CDR3aa: CASRGDRGGEQYF; CDR3nt: TGTGCCAGCAGGGGCGACAGGGGGGGAGAGCAGTACTTC
v_gene: TRBV15; len: 13; j_gene: TRBJ1-1; abundance: .; d_gene: TRBD1; CDR3aa: CATNNQGQGEAFF; CDR3nt: TGTGCCACGAATAATCAAGGACAGGGTGAAGCTTTCTTT
v_gene: TRBV27; len: 14; j_gene: TRBJ1-1; abundance: .; d_gene: .; CDR3aa: CASSLGGGGTEAFF; CDR3nt: TGTGCCAGCAGTTTGGGGGGCGGGGGCACTGAAGCTTTCTTT
v_gene: TRBV6-5; len: 16; j_gene: TRBJ1-1; abundance: .; d_gene: .; CDR3aa: CASSWTSLRGDTEAFF; CDR3nt: TGTGCCAGCAGTTGGACCTCCCTGCGCGGGGACACTGAAGCTTTCTTT
v_gene: TRBV7-6; len: 16; j_gene: TRBJ2-7; abundance: .; d_gene: TRBD2; CDR3aa: CASSLAGLAGEYEQYF; CDR3nt: TGTGCCAGCAGCTTAGCGGGGTTAGCGGGAGAGTACGAGCAGTACTTC
v_gene: TRBV7-9; len: 16; j_gene: TRBJ2-3; abundance: few; d_gene: TRBD2; CDR3aa: CASSYPTSGGVDTQYF; CDR3nt: TGTGCCAGCAGCTACCCTACTAGCGGGGGGGTAGATACGCAGTATTTT
v_gene: TRBV6-5; len: 13; j_gene: TRBJ1-1; abundance: .; d_gene: .; CDR3aa: CASSFTRATEAFF; CDR3nt: TGTGCCAGCAGCTTCACCAGGGCCACTGAAGCTTTCTTT
v_gene: TRBV27; len: 14; j_gene: TRBJ1-3; abundance: few; d_gene: .; CDR3aa: CASSLRGDGNTIYF; CDR3nt: TGTGCCAGCAGTTTACGGGGGGATGGAAACACCATATATTTT
v_gene: TRBV4-2; len: 17; j_gene: TRBJ2-6; abundance: .; d_gene: TRBD1; CDR3aa: CASTPRQGAEGANVLTF; CDR3nt: TGTGCCAGCACGCCCAGACAGGGCGCCGAGGGGGCCAACGTCCTGACTTTC
v_gene: TRBV19; len: 13; j_gene: TRBJ2-5; abundance: .; d_gene: .; CDR3aa: CASSSSGKETQYF; CDR3nt: TGTGCCAGTAGTTCCTCAGGGAAAGAGACCCAGTACTTC
v_gene: TRBV12-5; len: 15; j_gene: TRBJ1-5; abundance: .; d_gene: .; CDR3aa: CASGLVVGRGEPQHF; CDR3nt: TGTGCTAGTGGTTTGGTAGTCGGCAGGGGAGAGCCCCAGCATTTT
v_gene: TRBV19; len: 19; j_gene: TRBJ2-1; abundance: .; d_gene: TRBD2; CDR3aa: CASSIQGTSGRVEYNEQFF; CDR3nt: TGTGCCAGTAGTATACAAGGGACTAGCGGGAGAGTAGAATACAATGAGCAGTTCTTC
v_gene: TRBV5-6; len: 13; j_gene: TRBJ2-7; abundance: .; d_gene: TRBD1; CDR3aa: CASSFDRVTEQYF; CDR3nt: TGTGCCAGCAGCTTCGACAGGGTAACCGAGCAGTACTTC
v_gene: TRBV13; len: 14; j_gene: TRBJ2-7; abundance: .; d_gene: TRBD2; CDR3aa: CASSLGLAGGEQYF; CDR3nt: TGTGCCAGCAGCTTGGGACTAGCGGGAGGCGAGCAGTACTTC
v_gene: TRBV5-1; len: 14; j_gene: TRBJ2-2; abundance: .; d_gene: .; CDR3aa: CASSLDRSLGELFF; CDR3nt: TGCGCCAGCAGCCTGGACAGAAGTCTCGGGGAGCTGTTTTTT
v_gene: TRBV9; len: 21; j_gene: TRBJ2-1; abundance: once; d_gene: TRBD2; CDR3aa: CASSVVPMGGLGYIPNNEQFF; CDR3nt: TGTGCCAGCAGCGTAGTTCCTATGGGAGGGCTCGGGTATATCCCAAACAATGAGCAGTTCTTC
v_gene: TRBV5-1; len: 15; j_gene: TRBJ2-1; abundance: .; d_gene: .; CDR3aa: CASSLRQSVANEQFF; CDR3nt: TGCGCCAGCAGCTTGAGACAGTCAGTCGCCAATGAGCAGTTCTTC
v_gene: TRBV7-9; len: 15; j_gene: TRBJ2-1; abundance: .; d_gene: TRBD1; CDR3aa: CASSSRGQGYNEQFF; CDR3nt: TGTGCCAGCAGCTCAAGGGGACAGGGGTACAATGAGCAGTTCTTC
v_gene: TRBV18; len: 16; j_gene: TRBJ1-5; abundance: .; d_gene: .; CDR3aa: CASSPVYREPNQPQHF; CDR3nt: TGTGCCAGCTCACCGGTCTACAGGGAACCCAATCAGCCCCAGCATTTT
v_gene: TRBV7-6; len: 13; j_gene: TRBJ2-3; abundance: .; d_gene: TRBD2; CDR3aa: CASSRGGGDTQYF; CDR3nt: TGTGCCAGCAGCCGGGGGGGAGGGGATACGCAGTATTTT
v_gene: TRBV5-1; len: 14; j_gene: TRBJ1-1; abundance: .; d_gene: TRBD1; CDR3aa: CASSYGNRGSEAFF; CDR3nt: TGCGCCAGCAGCTACGGGAACAGGGGGTCTGAAGCTTTCTTT
v_gene: TRBV2; len: 13; j_gene: TRBJ2-2; abundance: few; d_gene: TRBD2; CDR3aa: CASKRGPTGELFF; CDR3nt: TGTGCCAGCAAGCGGGGTCCCACCGGGGAGCTGTTTTTT
v_gene: TRBV4-1; len: 15; j_gene: TRBJ2-7; abundance: .; d_gene: .; CDR3aa: CASSQGGTEAYEQYF; CDR3nt: TGCGCCAGCAGCCAAGGAGGGACTGAGGCCTACGAGCAGTACTTC
v_gene: TRBV25-1; len: 16; j_gene: TRBJ2-5; abundance: .; d_gene: TRBD2; CDR3aa: CASTKTSGRKKETQYF; CDR3nt: TGTGCCAGCACGAAAACTAGCGGGAGGAAAAAAGAGACCCAGTACTTC
v_gene: TRBV4-2; len: 15; j_gene: TRBJ1-2; abundance: few; d_gene: TRBD1; CDR3aa: CASSQAGQGAWGYTF; CDR3nt: TGTGCCAGCAGCCAAGCGGGACAGGGGGCTTGGGGCTACACCTTC